This T cell receptor beta chain was found in a study of cytomegalovirus exposure and HLA in healthy donors. Study overall: Around 89 million unique TCRs from HLA-typed donors made up an early data release.

This clone was seen a handful of times. Its antigen is unidentified. 13 Jbeta primers and 60 Vbeta primers were used for the PCR. Libraries were prepared by immunoSEQ multiplex PCR; TCRdb keeps only in-frame clonotypes and omits some of them. The sample has 150,000 or so clones, roughly 9.8% seen once; the top ten hold under 2%. Whole-study findings and limits: Researchers reported in a later analysis that a missense DCLRE1C variant was tied to TCR beta V- and J-gene trimming. Later analysis revealed greater clonal expansion in HLA-associated TCR beta chains than in equally common others. Cytomegalovirus association was assigned to about 150 TCR beta chains.

J lost 0 bases, V lost 6 bases, and 3 bases had no gene match. The CDR3 has 15 residues. Per germline, CDR1 MRHNA and CDR2 SNTAGT. The rearrangement uses TRBV6-4 and TRBJ1-5; 9 bases line up with TRBD1. The clonotype originates from a man aged 50-60 years in good health and CMV-seronegative. The source material was PBMCs. The chain's CDR3 is CASSRTGDSNQPQHF. DNA for the CDR3: TGTGCCAGCAGCCGGACAGGGGATAGCAATCAGCCCCAGCATTTT.